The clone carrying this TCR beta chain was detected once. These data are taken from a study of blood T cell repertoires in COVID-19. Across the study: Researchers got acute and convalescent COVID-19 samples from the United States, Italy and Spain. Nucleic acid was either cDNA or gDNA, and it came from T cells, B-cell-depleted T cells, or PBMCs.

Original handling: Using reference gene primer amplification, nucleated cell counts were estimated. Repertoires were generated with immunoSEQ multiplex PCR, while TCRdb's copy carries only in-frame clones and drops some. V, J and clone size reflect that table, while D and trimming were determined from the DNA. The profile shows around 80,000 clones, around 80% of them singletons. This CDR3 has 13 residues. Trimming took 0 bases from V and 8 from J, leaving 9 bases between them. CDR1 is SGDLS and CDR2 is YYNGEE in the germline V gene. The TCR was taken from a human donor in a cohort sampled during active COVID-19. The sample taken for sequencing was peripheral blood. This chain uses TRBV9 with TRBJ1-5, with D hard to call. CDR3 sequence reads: CASSVGGLEPQHF. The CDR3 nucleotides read TGTGCCAGCAGCGTAGGCGGGCTTGAGCCCCAGCATTTT.